The rows below give T cell receptor beta chains drawn from one sample of a study of beta chain features in type 1 diabetes. Profiled with immunoSEQ multiplex PCR; TCRdb holds only in-frame clones, not every one. The profile covers 300,000 or so clones, with more than 13% appearing a single time and 0.017% taken by the ten largest. Sequencing was performed on naive CD4+ T cells from blood. The receptors stem from a man aged 30 to 45 with type 1 diabetes. CDR3s include the opening cysteine and the closing phenylalanine or tryptophan. The D gene is left open where the match is weak. Only some rows state a clone size, as once, few, many or a class for expanded clones.

length: 15; D: -; V: TRBV9; size: few; J: TRBJ2-1; CDR3: CASSVGASGYNEQFF; DNA: TGTGCCAGCAGCGTAGGAGCCTCGGGCTACAATGAGCAGTTCTTC
length: 15; D: -; V: TRBV9; size: -; J: TRBJ2-6; CDR3: CASSVPLSGANVLTF; DNA: TGTGCCAGCAGCGTACCCTTATCTGGGGCCAACGTCCTGACTTTC
length: 14; D: -; V: TRBV5-1; size: few; J: TRBJ1-1; CDR3: CASTGTGVDTEAFF; DNA: TGCGCCAGCACAGGGACGGGGGTAGACACTGAAGCTTTCTTT
length: 16; D: TRBD1; V: TRBV5-6; size: few; J: TRBJ2-2; CDR3: CASSLNDRGGTGELFF; DNA: TGTGCCAGCAGCTTGAATGACAGGGGAGGCACCGGGGAGCTGTTTTTT
length: 15; D: TRBD2; V: TRBV15; size: -; J: TRBJ2-7; CDR3: CATSSGLAGAYEQYF; DNA: TGTGCCACCAGCAGCGGACTAGCGGGGGCCTACGAGCAGTACTTC
length: 15; D: -; V: TRBV18; size: -; J: TRBJ2-1; CDR3: CASSQDRSYYNEQFF; DNA: TGTGCCAGCTCGCAAGACAGGTCTTACTACAATGAGCAGTTCTTC
length: 13; D: -; V: TRBV5-1; size: few; J: TRBJ1-2; CDR3: CASSFDSNYGYTF; DNA: TGCGCCAGCAGCTTCGACAGTAACTATGGCTACACCTTC
length: 14; D: -; V: TRBV5-1; size: -; J: TRBJ1-1; CDR3: CASSLAPVNTEAFF; DNA: TGCGCCAGCAGCTTGGCACCGGTGAACACTGAAGCTTTCTTT
length: 13; D: -; V: TRBV2; size: few; J: TRBJ2-2; CDR3: CASSFREAGELFF; DNA: TGTGCCAGCAGCTTCAGGGAGGCCGGGGAGCTGTTTTTT
length: 15; D: TRBD2; V: TRBV2; size: -; J: TRBJ2-1; CDR3: CASSALAGGRGEQFF; DNA: TGTGCCAGCAGCGCGTTAGCGGGAGGGCGAGGTGAGCAGTTCTTC
length: 12; D: -; V: TRBV29-1; size: -; J: TRBJ2-7; CDR3: CSVQASAYEQYF; DNA: TGCAGCGTCCAGGCATCGGCCTACGAGCAGTACTTC